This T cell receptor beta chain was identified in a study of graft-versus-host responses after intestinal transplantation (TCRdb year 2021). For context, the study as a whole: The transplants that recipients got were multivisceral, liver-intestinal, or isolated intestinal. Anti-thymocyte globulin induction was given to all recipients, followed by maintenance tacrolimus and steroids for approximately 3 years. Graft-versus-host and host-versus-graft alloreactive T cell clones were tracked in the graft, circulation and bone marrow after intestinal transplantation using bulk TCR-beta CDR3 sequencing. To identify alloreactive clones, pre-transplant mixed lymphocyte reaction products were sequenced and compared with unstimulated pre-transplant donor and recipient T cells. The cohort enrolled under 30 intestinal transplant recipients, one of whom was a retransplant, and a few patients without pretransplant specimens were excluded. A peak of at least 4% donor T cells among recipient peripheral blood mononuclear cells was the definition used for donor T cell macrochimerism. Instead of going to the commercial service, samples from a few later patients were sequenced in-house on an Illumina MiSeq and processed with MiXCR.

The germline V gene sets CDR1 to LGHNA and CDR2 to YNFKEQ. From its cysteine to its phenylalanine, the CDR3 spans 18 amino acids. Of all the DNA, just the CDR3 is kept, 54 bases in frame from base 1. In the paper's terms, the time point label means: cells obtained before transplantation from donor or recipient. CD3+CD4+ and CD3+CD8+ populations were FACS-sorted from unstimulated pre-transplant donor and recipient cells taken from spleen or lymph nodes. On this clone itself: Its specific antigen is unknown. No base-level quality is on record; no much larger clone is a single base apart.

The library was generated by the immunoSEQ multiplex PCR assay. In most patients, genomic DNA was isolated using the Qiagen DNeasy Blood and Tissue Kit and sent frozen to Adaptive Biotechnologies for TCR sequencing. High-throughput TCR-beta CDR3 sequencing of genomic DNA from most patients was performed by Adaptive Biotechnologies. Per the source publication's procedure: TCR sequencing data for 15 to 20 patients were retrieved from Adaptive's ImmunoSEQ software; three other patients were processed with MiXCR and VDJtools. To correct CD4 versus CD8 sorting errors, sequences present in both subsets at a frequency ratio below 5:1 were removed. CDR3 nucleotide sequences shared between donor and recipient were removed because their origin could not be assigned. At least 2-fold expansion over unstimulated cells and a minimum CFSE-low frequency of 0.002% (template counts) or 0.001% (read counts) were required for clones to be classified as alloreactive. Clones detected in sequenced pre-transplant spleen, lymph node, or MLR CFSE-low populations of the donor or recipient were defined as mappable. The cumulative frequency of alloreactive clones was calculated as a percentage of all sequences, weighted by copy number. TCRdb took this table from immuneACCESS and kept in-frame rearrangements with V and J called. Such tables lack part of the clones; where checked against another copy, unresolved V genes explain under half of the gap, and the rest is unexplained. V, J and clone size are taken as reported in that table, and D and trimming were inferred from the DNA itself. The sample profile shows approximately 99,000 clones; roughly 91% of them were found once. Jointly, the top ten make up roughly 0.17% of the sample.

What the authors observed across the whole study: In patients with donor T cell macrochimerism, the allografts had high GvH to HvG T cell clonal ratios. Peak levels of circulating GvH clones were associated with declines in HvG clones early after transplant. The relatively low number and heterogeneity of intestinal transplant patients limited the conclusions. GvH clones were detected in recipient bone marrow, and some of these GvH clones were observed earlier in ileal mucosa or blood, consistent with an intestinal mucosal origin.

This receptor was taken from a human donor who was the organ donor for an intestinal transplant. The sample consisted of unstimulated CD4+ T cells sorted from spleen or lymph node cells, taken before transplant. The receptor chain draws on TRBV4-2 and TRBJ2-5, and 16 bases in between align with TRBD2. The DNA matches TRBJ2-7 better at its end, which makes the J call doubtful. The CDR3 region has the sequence CASSLGLAGGPSSYEQYF. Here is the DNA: TGTGCCAGCAGCCTGGGACTAGCGGGGGGGCCGAGCTCCTACGAGCAGTACTTC.